The next 17 T cell receptor beta chains were all read from a single sample in a study of shared clonotypes between healthy human individuals. The repertoire was sequenced with immunoSEQ multiplex PCR; TCRdb's copy has only in-frame clones and lacks some. The sample holds over 2 million clones, around 93% seen once. The sequencing input was naive CD4+ T cells from PBMCs. Subset described: CD45RA+ positively selected. The receptors were sampled from a man between 18 and 29 years old in good health. Some clones in this sample may be carry-over from other donors' samples.

The V and J genes are TRBV2 and TRBJ2-1; TRBD2 matches at 14 bases. The germline CDR1 and CDR2 sequences are SNHLY and FYNNEI. This CDR3 has 14 amino acids. Germline trimming cut 8 bases from V and 7 bases from J; bases unmatched to any gene: 4. CDR3 sequence reads: CASRLAGGVNEQFF. CDR3 sequence (DNA): TGTGCCAGCCGACTAGCGGGAGGGGTAAATGAGCAGTTCTTC.

This clone was recorded once. The chain links TRBV6-4 to TRBJ2-1; 7 bases agree with TRBD2. Germline V CDR1 and CDR2: MRHNA, SNTAGT. The CDR3 covers 14 residues. The V gene end was trimmed by 3 bases and the J gene end by 11 bases; junction bases not matched to a gene: 10. This CDR3 is CASSEGREGLKQFF. The CDR3 coding sequence is TGTGCCAGCAGTGAAGGGAGGGAGGGATTGAAGCAGTTCTTC.

The V and J genes are TRBV30 and TRBJ2-7; possibly TRBD2 for D (5 bases). The CDR3 totals 19 residues. The ends were cut back, 0 bases at V and 0 bases at J, with 24 bases in the middle. The V gene's germline CDR1 is GTSNPN and CDR2 SVGIG (reference sequence). The CDR3 region is CAWSVFSYIRAASSYEQYF. DNA of the CDR3: TGTGCCTGGAGTGTATTCTCCTACATCAGAGCGGCGAGCTCCTACGAGCAGTACTTC.

Written as DNA, the CDR3 is TGTGCCAGCAGCCGTAGCGGGAGACCCTACAATGAGCAGTTCTTC. Protein product: CASSRSGRPYNEQFF. The gene calls are TRBV7-2 and TRBJ2-1; 9 positions match TRBD2. Per germline, CDR1 SGHTA and CDR2 FQGNSA. This CDR3 is built from 15 residues. V was clipped by 5 bases and J by 2 bases; unmatched bases: 4.

On this clone itself: Other DNA sequences within the sample encode an identical CDR3. The V call is TRBV18, the J call TRBJ2-2, with D perhaps TRBD1 (5 bases). The germline V and J ends were trimmed by 3 bases and 3 bases, with 8 bases remaining between them. The CDR3 runs to 14 residues. From germline, CDR1 is KGHSH and CDR2 LQKENI. The CDR3 reads CASSPSRDTGELFF. The CDR3 DNA reads as TGTGCCAGCTCACCTTCCAGGGACACCGGGGAGCTGTTTTTT.

This chain uses TRBV28 with TRBJ2-3; TRBD1 matches 11 bases. CDR1 MDHEN and CDR2 SYDVKM come from the germline V gene. The CDR3 consists of 17 residues. Unmatched junction bases numbered 8, after V lost 3 bases and J lost 3 bases. The CDR3 loop reads CASSFPRTGGATDTQYF. The CDR3 bases are TGTGCCAGCAGTTTTCCCCGGACAGGGGGCGCGACAGATACGCAGTATTTT.

As regards this clone: The same CDR3 can be traced to other DNA sequences in this sample. V and J are TRBV27 and TRBJ1-5, with 8 positions matching TRBD1. The CDR3 is made up of 14 amino acids. Germline V gene data show CDR1 as MNHEY and CDR2 as SMNVEV (reference sequence). V shed 6 bases and J 2 bases; nucleotides not matched to a gene: 3. The CDR3 DNA reads as TGTGCCAGCAGCTTGACAGGGGGCAATCAGCCCCAGCATTTT. Translation gives CASSLTGGNQPQHF.

The V and J genes are TRBV11-2 and TRBJ2-7, with D possibly TRBD1 on 6 matching bases. Per germline, CDR1 SGHAT and CDR2 FQNNGV. The CDR3 consists of 15 residues. V lost 5 bases, J lost 2 bases, and 16 bases lay in between. The CDR3 region is CASSQVSGATYEQYF. Written as DNA, the CDR3 is TGTGCCAGCAGCCAGGTGTCAGGGGCAACCTACGAGCAGTACTTC.

The chain recombines TRBV4-3 with TRBJ1-5; D is ambiguous. The CDR3 is made up of 16 amino acids. Germline V gene lookup returns CDR1 LGHNA and CDR2 YSLEER. Trimming took 2 bases from V and 2 from J, leaving 13 bases between them. Here the CDR3 DNA reads TGCGCCAGCAGCCAACATCCCCTTCGGGGCAATCAGCCCCAGCATTTT. This gives the protein CASSQHPLRGNQPQHF.

V gene TRBV2 combines with J gene TRBJ2-7; TRBD1 matches at 7 bases. V trimming: 7 bases; J trimming: 12 bases; junction bases outside the gene matches: 9. The CDR3 is 11 amino acids. Germline lookup yields CDR1 SNHLY and CDR2 FYNNEI. CDR3 coding DNA: TGTGCCAGCATGAGGTGGACAGGCCTGTACTTC. Amino acids: CASMRWTGLYF.

Written as DNA, the CDR3 is TGTGCCAGCAGTACTCGACAGGCGGCAGATACGCAGTATTTT. This translates into CASSTRQAADTQYF. The genes are TRBV6-1 and TRBJ2-3; a possible D gene is TRBD1 (6 bases). V dropped 5 bases and J dropped 4 bases, with 13 bases sitting between them. This CDR3 has 14 amino acids. Per germline, CDR1 MNHNS and CDR2 SASEGT.

V is TRBV9 and J is TRBJ2-1; perhaps TRBD2 as D (6 bases). The V gene lost 2 bases and the J gene lost 8 bases, with 8 bases spanning the gap. CDR3 length equals 12 residues. Germline CDR1 reads SGDLS; CDR2 reads YYNGEE. The CDR3 loop reads CASSVRRDEQFF. In DNA, the CDR3 is TGTGCCAGCAGCGTTCGGAGGGATGAGCAGTTCTTC.

This chain connects TRBV7-9 to TRBJ2-4, with 7 bases that match TRBD2. CDR1 is SEHNR, CDR2 FQNEAQ, per germline (reference sequence). The CDR3 has 17 residues. Trimming took 5 bases from V and 0 from J; bases not matched to a gene: 10. The CDR3 coding sequence is TGTGCCAGCAGCCCCATTTCGGGAGGAGGAGCCAAAAACATTCAGTACTTC. Translating it yields CASSPISGGGAKNIQYF.

The rearrangement joins TRBV4-1 to TRBJ1-5, with 12 bases identical to TRBD1. CDR1 MGHRA and CDR2 YSYEKL come from the germline V gene. The trim removed 0 bases at V and 2 bases at J, leaving 5 bases unmatched. The CDR3 is 18 amino acids. CDR3 amino acids: CASSQDKGQGARNQPQHF. DNA of the CDR3: TGCGCCAGCAGCCAAGATAAGGGACAGGGGGCTCGCAATCAGCCCCAGCATTTT.

V usage is TRBV19 and J usage is TRBJ2-6; D unclear. The CDR3 loop spans 19 amino acids. Germline V gives CDR1 LNHDA, CDR2 SQIVND (reference sequence). Deletions cut 4 bases from V and 0 bases from J, with 19 bases between. CDR3 protein: CASSTRWGQVSSGANVLTF. CDR3 nucleotides: TGTGCCAGTAGTACCCGATGGGGTCAGGTTAGCTCTGGGGCCAACGTCCTGACTTTC.

The chain employs TRBV6-6 and TRBJ2-1; 9 nucleotides agree with TRBD2. This CDR3 has 14 amino acids. V shed 4 bases and J 5 bases; nucleotides not matched to a gene: 3. CDR1 MNHNY and CDR2 SVGAGI come from the germline V gene (reference sequence). The DNA of the CDR3 is TGTGCCAGCAGTTTCAGACTAGCGGACAATGAGCAGTTCTTC. This sequence encodes CASSFRLADNEQFF.

With regard to this clone: Other DNA sequences within the sample encode an identical CDR3. V gene TRBV7-8 combines with J gene TRBJ1-5, with 7 bases identical to TRBD1. The CDR3 runs to 13 residues. After removal of 5 bases from V and 7 bases from J, the junction contained 5 bases not matched to a gene. The germline CDR1 and CDR2 sequences are SGHVS and FQNEAQ. The CDR3 here is CASSSQGDQPQHF. The CDR3 nucleotides are TGTGCCAGCAGCAGCCAGGGGGACCAGCCCCAGCATTTT.